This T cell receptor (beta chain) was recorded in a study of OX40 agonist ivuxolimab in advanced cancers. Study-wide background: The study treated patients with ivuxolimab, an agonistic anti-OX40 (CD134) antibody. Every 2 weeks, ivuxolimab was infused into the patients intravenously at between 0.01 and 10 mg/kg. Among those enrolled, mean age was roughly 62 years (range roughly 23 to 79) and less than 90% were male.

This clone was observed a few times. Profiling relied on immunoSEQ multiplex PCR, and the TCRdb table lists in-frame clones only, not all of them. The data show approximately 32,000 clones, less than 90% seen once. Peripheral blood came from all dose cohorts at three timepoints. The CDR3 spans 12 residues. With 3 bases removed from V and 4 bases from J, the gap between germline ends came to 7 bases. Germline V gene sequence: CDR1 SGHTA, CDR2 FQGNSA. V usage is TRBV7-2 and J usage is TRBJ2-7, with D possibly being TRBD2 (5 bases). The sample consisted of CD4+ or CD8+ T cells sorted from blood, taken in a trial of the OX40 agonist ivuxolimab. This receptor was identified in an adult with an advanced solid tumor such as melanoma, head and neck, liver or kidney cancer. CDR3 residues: CASSLSGYEQYF. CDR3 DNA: TGTGCCAGCAGCTTGTCGGGATACGAGCAGTACTTC.